These T cell receptor beta chains were read from a single sample in a study of identical twins. A single record per CDR3 protein comes from TCRdb applying MiXCR to the 5' RACE reads. The sample carries roughly 690,000 distinct CDR3 sequences, around 5.7% recorded once. The sequenced material came from naive T cells sorted from blood. These receptors all come from a man between 18 and 29 years old in good health. Both conserved end residues are part of each CDR3. A D gene is named only where the DNA matches it firmly. The listing skips clone size in some rows; elsewhere it reads once, few, many or a size class.

j_call clone_size v_call d_call cdr3_nt cdr3_aa
TRBJ2-3 few TRBV7-9 NA TGTGCCAGCAGCTTAGTGGGGGACCGCACAGATACGCAGTATTTT CASSLVGDRTDTQYF
TRBJ2-7 many TRBV6-2/TRBV6-3 TRBD2 TGTGCCAGCAGATCGGGACTAGCGGTCTACGAGCAGTACTTC CASRSGLAVYEQYF
TRBJ1-1 many TRBV29-1 NA TGCAGCTTCAGGTCGAACACTGAAGCTTTCTTT CSFRSNTEAFF
TRBJ2-1 few TRBV18 NA TGTGCCAGCTCACCACAGGGTTTCTATGAGCAGTTCTTC CASSPQGFYEQFF
TRBJ2-7 few TRBV12-3/TRBV12-4 NA TGTGCCAGCAGTGAAGGGGACAAGGCCGAGCAGTACTTC CASSEGDKAEQYF
TRBJ2-4 few TRBV12-3/TRBV12-4 NA TGTGCCAGCAGTTTCGGGGGAATGGCCAAAAACATTCAGTACTTC CASSFGGMAKNIQYF
TRBJ2-5 NA TRBV6-1 TRBD2 TGTGCCAGCAGCCGAGGATTCGGACTAGCCGCCCGGGAGACCCAGTACTTC CASSRGFGLAARETQYF
TRBJ2-3 NA TRBV6-2/TRBV6-3 NA TGTGCCAGCAGTTACGATAGCGCTACAGATACGCAGTATTTT CASSYDSATDTQYF
TRBJ2-1 many TRBV29-1 NA TGCAGCGTTGAAGACTGGGTGAGCAGGACGGTCGACAATGAGCAGTTCTTC CSVEDWVSRTVDNEQFF
TRBJ2-1 many TRBV28 NA TGTGCCAGCAGCCCCTTGGGAGGCCCTGCCAATGAGCAGTTCTTC CASSPLGGPANEQFF
TRBJ2-2 few TRBV20-1 NA TGCAGTGCTAGAGATGGGAGGTCTAGTTCCGGGGAGCTGTTTTTT CSARDGRSSSGELFF
TRBJ2-3 many TRBV7-9 NA TGTGCCAGCAGCTCTAACAGGGCAGATACGCAGTATTTT CASSSNRADTQYF
TRBJ2-7 few TRBV6-1 NA TGTGCCAGCACCCCCCGGTTGGTTGCGCCCTACGAGCAGTACTTC CASTPRLVAPYEQYF
TRBJ2-2 NA TRBV7-9 NA TGTGCCAGCAGTCCGACAGGTCCGGCCACCGGGGAGCTGTTTTTT CASSPTGPATGELFF
TRBJ2-7 NA TRBV20-1 NA TGCAGTGCTAGAGATGGGTTCGAGCAGTACTTC CSARDGFEQYF
TRBJ2-1 few TRBV27 TRBD1 TGTGCCAGCAGTTTTGTGACAGGGCTCAAGGAGCAGTTCTTC CASSFVTGLKEQFF
TRBJ1-2 many TRBV6-1 TRBD1 TGTGCCAGCAGCCCAGGACAGGGGGCCAATGGCTACACCTTC CASSPGQGANGYTF
TRBJ2-5 many TRBV29-1 NA TGCAGCGTTGAAGGGTCAGGAGCCGCCTTGGGGGAGACCCAGTACTTC CSVEGSGAALGETQYF
TRBJ2-3 many TRBV7-2 NA TGTGCCAGCAGCTTAGTGATCACAGATACGCAGTATTTT CASSLVITDTQYF
TRBJ2-1 many TRBV11-1 TRBD1 TGTGCCAGCAGCCCGGCGCCGGGACAGGGCTCAGTTAGCTCCTACAATGAGCAGTTCTTC CASSPAPGQGSVSSYNEQFF
TRBJ2-6 few TRBV12-3/TRBV12-4 NA TGTGCCAGCAACAAATCTGGGGCCAACGTCCTGACTTTC CASNKSGANVLTF
TRBJ2-3 NA TRBV15 TRBD2 TGTGCCACCAGCAGGGATAGCGGGAGGGCCTCGGATACGCAGTATTTT CATSRDSGRASDTQYF
TRBJ1-5 NA TRBV19 NA TGTGCCAGTACAGGGGGCAATCAGCCCCAGCATTTT CASTGGNQPQHF
TRBJ2-5 NA TRBV20-1 NA TGCAGTGCTAGAGTCTGGACAGATGATAAAGAGACCCAGTACTTC CSARVWTDDKETQYF
TRBJ2-5 many TRBV20-1 TRBD1 TGCAGTGCTAGGACCCTAAGCAGGGGGGAGACCCAGTACTTC CSARTLSRGETQYF
TRBJ2-5 few TRBV12-3/TRBV12-4 NA TGTGCCAGCAGTGGCAGAGGGTGGGAGACCCAGTACTTC CASSGRGWETQYF
TRBJ2-5 NA TRBV4-2 NA TGTGCCAGCAGCCAACTCGAACCTCCGGGGACCCAGTACTTC CASSQLEPPGTQYF